The 27 T cell receptor beta chains below all came from one sample that was sequenced in a study of PD-L1 blockade in urothelial cancer. Data came from immunoSEQ multiplex PCR; TCRdb stores just in-frame clones and leaves some out. The repertoire has 80,000 to 95,000 clones, 75% to 90% of them found once; the top ten carry roughly 8%. Described time point: peripheral blood 6 weeks after treatment start. Here the sequenced sample was PBMCs, taken around atezolizumab (anti-PD-L1) treatment. All receptors derive from a man in his 70s with urothelial cancer.

The rearrangement links TRBV7-2 to TRBJ2-1; 10 bases map to TRBD2. Looked up from germline, CDR1 is SGHTA and CDR2 is FQGNSA. This CDR3 has 16 residues. J gave up 4 bases and V 3 bases, and 6 bases lay outside the gene matches. For the CDR3, the DNA is TGTGCCAGCAGCTTGACTAGCGGGTCGAAGTACAATGAGCAGTTCTTC. Protein sequence: CASSLTSGSKYNEQFF.

The chain combines TRBV5-1 with TRBJ2-1; 9 positions agree with TRBD2. Trimming at V came to 5 bases and at J to 1 base, leaving 4 bases not matched to a gene. This CDR3 is 15 amino acids long. Per the germline V gene, CDR1 is SGHRS and CDR2 is YFSETQ. CDR3 sequence reads: CASRPTSGSYNEQFF. The CDR3 DNA is TGCGCCAGCAGGCCGACTAGCGGATCCTACAATGAGCAGTTCTTC.

On this clone: At one boundary the junction diverges from the germline segment, which might be a read error. This chain uses TRBV7-7 with TRBJ2-7; D is possibly TRBD2 (6 bases). This CDR3 spans 14 amino acids. CDR1 SSHAT and CDR2 FNYEAQ come from the germline V gene (reference sequence). In nucleotides, the CDR3 is TGTGCTAGCAGCTTAGCCACGGGGGACTACGAGCAGTACTTC. This encodes CASSLATGDYEQYF.

J is TRBJ1-4 and V is TRBV5-5; 11 positions agree with TRBD1. The ends lost 3 bases at V and 7 bases at J; junction bases unmatched: 2. This CDR3 spans 14 amino acids. The V gene's germline CDR1 is SGHKS and CDR2 YYEKEE (reference sequence). The CDR3, as DNA: TGTGCCAGCAGCTCGGGACAGGGGGGTGAAAAACTGTTTTTT. The encoded protein is CASSSGQGGEKLFF.

The V call is TRBV19, the J call TRBJ2-3; TRBD1 matches 7 bases. The trim removed 3 bases at V and 2 bases at J, leaving 2 bases unmatched. CDR3 length: 14 amino acids. Germline V gene lookup returns CDR1 LNHDA and CDR2 SQIVND (reference sequence). The CDR3 nucleotides are TGTGCCAGTAGTATCGAGGGGGCCACAGATACGCAGTATTTT. Its protein product is CASSIEGATDTQYF.

The chain recombines TRBV9 with TRBJ2-1; 11 positions agree with TRBD1. The V segment lost 3 bases and the J segment 8 bases; nucleotides outside the gene matches: 4. There are 14 residues in the CDR3. Looked up from germline, CDR1 is SGDLS and CDR2 is YYNGEE. CDR3 in amino acids: CASSAKGQGDEQFF. The CDR3 coding sequence is TGTGCCAGCAGCGCGAAGGGACAGGGGGATGAGCAGTTCTTC.

CDR3 sequence (DNA): TGTGCCAGCAGCTCCCCCCTGTCCTATGAGCAGTTCTTC. Its protein is CASSSPLSYEQFF. The rearrangement joins TRBV7-9 to TRBJ2-1, with D unclear. Germline values: CDR1 SEHNR, CDR2 FQNEAQ (reference sequence). V was cut by 4 bases and J by 8 bases, with 12 bases left in between. CDR3 length: 13 amino acids.

This clone was picked up one time. The chain has TRBV6-1 and TRBJ1-2, with D tentatively TRBD1 (5 bases). The V end was cut by 7 bases, the J end by 7 bases, with 13 bases between. Per germline, CDR1 MNHNS and CDR2 SASEGT. The CDR3 sequence is 12 residues long. CDR3: CASNRDSTGYTF. The CDR3 region has the DNA TGTGCCAGCAATAGGGACTCTACTGGCTACACCTTC.

The rearrangement joins TRBV10-3 to TRBJ2-1; 9 nucleotides line up with TRBD2. Germline V lookup: CDR1 ENHRY, CDR2 SYGVKD. After removal of 4 bases from V and 6 bases from J, the junction contained 4 bases not matched to a gene. The CDR3 has 14 residues. CDR3 sequence reads: CAISASGEGNEQFF. For the CDR3, the DNA is TGTGCCATCAGTGCTAGCGGGGAGGGCAATGAGCAGTTCTTC.

This clone was seen many times. The chain is built from TRBV5-5 and TRBJ1-2, with D possibly matching TRBD1 (5 bases). There are 15 residues in the CDR3. The V gene's germline CDR1 is SGHKS and CDR2 YYEKEE (reference sequence). The germline V and J ends were trimmed by 4 bases and 4 bases, with 17 bases remaining between them. Here the CDR3 DNA reads TGTGCCAGCAGCGTAGGTCCAGACCAGGGCTATGGCTACACCTTC. Translation: CASSVGPDQGYGYTF.

The gene calls are TRBV7-2 and TRBJ2-7; 8 bases align to TRBD1. V trimming: 0 bases; J trimming: 8 bases; junction bases outside the gene matches: 9. CDR1 is SGHTA and CDR2 is FQGNSA in the germline V gene. This CDR3 contains 15 residues. The CDR3 coding sequence is TGTGCCAGCAGCTTAGCGGACAGGGAGTCCGGTCAGCAGTACTTC. Its translation: CASSLADRESGQQYF. Complete variable domain (other parts from reference TRBV7-2 and TRBJ2-7): GAGVSQSPSNKVTEKGKDVELRCDPISGHTALYWYRQSLGQGLEFLIYFQGNSAPDKSGLPSDRFSAERTGGSVSTLTIQRTQQEDSAVYLCASSLADRESGQQYFGPGTRLTVT.

The rearrangement uses TRBV19 and TRBJ2-5; 11 positions match TRBD1. Per germline, CDR1 LNHDA and CDR2 SQIVND (reference sequence). This CDR3 is 15 amino acids long. Trimming took 3 bases from V and 7 from J; bases not matched to a gene: 7. The CDR3: CASSIGTGGARTQYF. CDR3 in DNA: TGTGCCAGTAGTATCGGGACAGGGGGGGCGAGGACCCAGTACTTC.

The chain joins TRBV25-1 to TRBJ1-4; no clear D gene. V was cut by 5 bases and J by 2 bases, with 18 bases left in between. In germline, CDR1 is MGHDK, CDR2 SYGVNS. This CDR3 is built from 17 residues. Written as DNA, the CDR3 is TGTGCCAGCAGTCCCCTCGGGTCCGGGGATACTAATGAAAAACTGTTTTTT. Protein product: CASSPLGSGDTNEKLFF.

The chain links TRBV11-2 to TRBJ1-3, with 8 bases fitting TRBD1. The CDR3 is 19 amino acids. Trimming cost V 6 bases and J 0 bases; bases outside gene matches: 16. Germline CDR1 is SGHAT and CDR2 is FQNNGV. The chain's CDR3 is CASSSWGRGRGGSGNTIYF. The CDR3 DNA reads TGTGCCAGCAGTTCTTGGGGCAGGGGGCGCGGGGGCTCTGGAAACACCATATATTTT.

The gene calls are TRBV7-2 and TRBJ2-7; TRBD2 matches 11 bases. The CDR3 loop spans 15 amino acids. J gave up 0 bases and V 5 bases, and 3 bases lay outside the gene matches. Germline lookup yields CDR1 SGHTA and CDR2 FQGNSA. CDR3 bases: TGTGCCAGCAGCCCGACTAGCGGGGACTCCTACGAGCAGTACTTC. Encoded protein: CASSPTSGDSYEQYF.

J is TRBJ2-3 and V is TRBV7-3, with D unclear. Trimming took 0 bases from V and 0 from J, leaving 4 bases between them. This CDR3 is 14 amino acids long. CDR1 and CDR2 (germline): SGHTA, FQGTGA. The CDR3 loop reads CASSLTSSTDTQYF. The CDR3 DNA follows: TGTGCCAGCAGCTTAACGTCTAGCACAGATACGCAGTATTTT.

This clone was observed at least ten times. CDR3 bases: TGTGCCAGCAGCTTAAACAGGGGTGAAGCTTTCTTT. Translation gives CASSLNRGEAFF. The rearrangement joins TRBV11-2 to TRBJ1-1, with 7 bases fitting TRBD1. This CDR3 region has 12 residues. In germline, CDR1 is SGHAT, CDR2 FQNNGV. J was trimmed by 7 bases and V by 2 bases; bases with no gene match: 1. Using reference TRBV11-2 and TRBJ1-1 for the parts outside the CDR3, the full variable domain is EAGVAQSPRYKIIEKRQSVAFWCNPISGHATLYWYQQILGQGPKLLIQFQNNGVVDDSQLPKDRFSAERLKGVDSTLKIQPAKLEDSAVYLCASSLNRGEAFFGQGTRLTVV.

The genes are TRBV5-6 and TRBJ2-5; tentative D call: TRBD1 (6 bases). Deletions cut 4 bases from V and 3 bases from J, with 13 bases between. The CDR3 covers 14 residues. Germline CDR1 SGHDT, CDR2 YYEEEE. CDR3 nucleotides: TGTGCCAGCAGCCCTGGGACAACGAAAGAGACCCAGTACTTC. As protein: CASSPGTTKETQYF.

This chain uses TRBV4-2 with TRBJ2-5; 11 bases line up with TRBD2. Germline V CDR1 and CDR2: LGHNA, YNFKEQ. Germline trimming cut 1 base from V and 11 bases from J; bases unmatched to any gene: 6. The CDR3 spans 14 residues. The CDR3 sequence: CASSQGLAGNEQYF. The DNA of the CDR3 is TGTGCCAGCAGCCAAGGACTAGCGGGAAATGAGCAGTACTTC.

The chain recombines TRBV2 with TRBJ2-2, with D possibly being TRBD1 (6 bases). V lost 1 base, J lost 6 bases, and 12 bases lay in between. This CDR3 has 15 amino acids. CDR1 and CDR2 from the germline V gene are SNHLY and FYNNEI. The chain's CDR3 is CASSEGVQGAGELFF. CDR3 DNA: TGTGCCAGCAGTGAAGGGGTACAGGGTGCCGGGGAGCTGTTTTTT.

The J gene is TRBJ1-1, the V gene TRBV7-2; D uncertain. V gave up 2 bases and J gave up 1 base, with 11 bases separating them. Germline V CDR1 and CDR2: SGHTA, FQGNSA. The CDR3 totals 15 residues. CDR3 nucleotides: TGTGCCAGCAGCTTACTGTGGGCACCGAACACTGAAGCTTTCTTT. This codes for CASSLLWAPNTEAFF.

The chain employs TRBV5-4 and TRBJ1-6; 8 bases are a match to TRBD1. With V trimmed by 3 bases and J by 6 bases, 8 bases remained unmatched. The CDR3 is 16 residues long. The germline V gene encodes CDR1 SGHNT and CDR2 YYREEE (reference sequence). The DNA of the CDR3 is TGTGCCAGCAGCTCCGGAGGGCAGGGGGCTAATTCACCCCTCCACTTT. It specifies CASSSGGQGANSPLHF.

This chain links TRBV7-9 with TRBJ1-1, with D perhaps matching TRBD1 (6 bases). The CDR3 spans 13 residues. Trimming removed 2 bases at V and 6 bases at J, with 10 bases between. The germline gives CDR1 SEHNR, CDR2 FQNEAQ (reference sequence). The CDR3 DNA reads TGTGCCAGCAGCTTAAGACAGGAGGCTGAAGCTTTCTTT. The encoded protein is CASSLRQEAEAFF.

This clone was recorded only once. This chain joins TRBV27 and TRBJ2-1; perhaps TRBD2 as D (6 bases). Germline assignment: CDR1 MNHEY and CDR2 SMNVEV (reference sequence). The V and J ends lost 5 bases and 3 bases respectively, with 20 bases between them. CDR3 length: 17 amino acids. Here the CDR3 reads CASSTSQGSGNYNEQFF. DNA for the CDR3: TGTGCCAGCAGTACCTCCCAGGGTAGCGGAAACTACAATGAGCAGTTCTTC.

This chain uses TRBV7-2 with TRBJ2-3; TRBD2 agrees at 8 bases. Germline values: CDR1 SGHTA, CDR2 FQGNSA. The CDR3 length is 12 residues. J gave up 14 bases and V 4 bases, and 8 bases lay outside the gene matches. Written as DNA, the CDR3 is TGTGCCAGCAGCTCCGGGACTAGTAAATTGTATTTT. Translated: CASSSGTSKLYF.

This clone came up once. Different DNA sequences within this sample yield the same CDR3. This sequence joins TRBV18 and TRBJ1-2; D is perhaps TRBD1 (6 bases). This CDR3 has 14 residues. V was pared by 3 bases and J by 0 bases, with 8 bases between. Germline V gives CDR1 KGHSH, CDR2 LQKENI. The DNA for the CDR3 is TGTGCCAGCTCACCGGACAGATCTAACTATGGCTACACCTTC. Translation gives CASSPDRSNYGYTF.

This chain connects TRBV7-9 to TRBJ2-2; TRBD2 matches at 7 bases. This CDR3 is built from 12 residues. In germline, CDR1 is SEHNR, CDR2 FQNEAQ (reference sequence). The V gene end was trimmed by 5 bases and the J gene end by 7 bases; junction bases not matched to a gene: 1. This chain's CDR3 is CASSGGGGELFF. The CDR3 DNA reads as TGTGCCAGCAGCGGCGGGGGCGGGGAGCTGTTTTTT.